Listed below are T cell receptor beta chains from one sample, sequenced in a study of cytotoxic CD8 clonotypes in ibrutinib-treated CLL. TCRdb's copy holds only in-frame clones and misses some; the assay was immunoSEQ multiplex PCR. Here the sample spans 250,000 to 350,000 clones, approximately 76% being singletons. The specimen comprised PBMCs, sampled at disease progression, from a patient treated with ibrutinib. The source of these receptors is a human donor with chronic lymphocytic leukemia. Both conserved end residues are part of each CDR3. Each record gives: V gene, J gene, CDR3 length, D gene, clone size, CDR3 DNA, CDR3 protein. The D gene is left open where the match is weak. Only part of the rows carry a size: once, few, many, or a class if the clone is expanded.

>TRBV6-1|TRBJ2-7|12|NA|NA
TGTGCCAGCAGTGAAGGTTCCTACGAGCAGTACTTC
CASSEGSYEQYF
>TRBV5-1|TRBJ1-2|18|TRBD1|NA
TGCGCCAGCAGCCGCTCACTAATACCTGGACAGGGGTTGTATGGCTACACCTTC
CASSRSLIPGQGLYGYTF
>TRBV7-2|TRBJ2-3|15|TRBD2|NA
TGTGCCAGCAGCTTAGTGGGAGGGAGGACAGATACGCAGTATTTT
CASSLVGGRTDTQYF
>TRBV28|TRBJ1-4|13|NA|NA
TGTGCCAGCAGTTTAACCACAGGTGAAAAACTGTTTTTT
CASSLTTGEKLFF
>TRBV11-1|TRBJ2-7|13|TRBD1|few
TGTGCCAGCGGCCGGACAGGAGCCTACGAGCAGTACTTC
CASGRTGAYEQYF
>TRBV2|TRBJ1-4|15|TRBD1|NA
TGTGCCAGCAGCCCCGCGACAGGGGCTAATGAAAAACTGTTTTTT
CASSPATGANEKLFF
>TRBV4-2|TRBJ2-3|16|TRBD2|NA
TGTGCCAGCAGCCAAACTAGCGGGGGGGCCACAGATACGCAGTATTTT
CASSQTSGGATDTQYF
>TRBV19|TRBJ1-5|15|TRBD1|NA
TGTGCCAGTACTCATTGGACAGGGGGTAATCAGCCCCAGCATTTT
CASTHWTGGNQPQHF
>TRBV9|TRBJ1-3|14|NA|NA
TGTGCCAGCTCCCCCGGCAGTCCTGGAAACACCATATATTTT
CASSPGSPGNTIYF
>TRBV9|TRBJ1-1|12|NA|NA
TGTGCCAGCAGCAAAGGCGGAACTGAAGCTTTCTTT
CASSKGGTEAFF
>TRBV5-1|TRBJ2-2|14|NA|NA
TGCGCCAGCAATCAGGGCTCGAACACCGGGGAGCTGTTTTTT
CASNQGSNTGELFF
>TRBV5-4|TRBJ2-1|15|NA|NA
TGTGCCAGCAGCAGGCGGGGGCTCACCTACAATGAGCAGTTCTTC
CASSRRGLTYNEQFF
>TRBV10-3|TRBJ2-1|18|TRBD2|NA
TGTGCCATCACCGGGACTAGCGGGGGGGCGGTCTCCTACAATGAGCAGTTCTTC
CAITGTSGGAVSYNEQFF
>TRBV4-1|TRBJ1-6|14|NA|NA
TGCGCCAGCAGCCAAGATAGGGGCTATTCACCCCTCCACTTT
CASSQDRGYSPLHF
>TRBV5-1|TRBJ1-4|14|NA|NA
TGCGCCAGCAGCGCCGTCACCTCTAATGAAAAACTGTTTTTT
CASSAVTSNEKLFF
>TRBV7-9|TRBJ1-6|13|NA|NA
TGTGCCAGCAGCCTACCAAGCAATTCACCCCTCCACTTT
CASSLPSNSPLHF
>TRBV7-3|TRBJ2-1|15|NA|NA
TGTGCCAGCAGCCCGTCGGCGAGCTTCTACAATGAGCAGTTCTTC
CASSPSASFYNEQFF
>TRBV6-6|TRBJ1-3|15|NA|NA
TGTGCCAGCAGTTACGAGGAGGGTTCTGGAAACACCATATATTTT
CASSYEEGSGNTIYF
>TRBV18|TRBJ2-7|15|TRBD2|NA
TGTGCCAGCTCACCTATTGCTAGCGGAACCTACGAGCAGTACTTC
CASSPIASGTYEQYF
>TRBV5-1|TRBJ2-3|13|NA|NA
TGCGCCACCAATCTTGGTAGCACAGATACGCAGTATTTT
CATNLGSTDTQYF
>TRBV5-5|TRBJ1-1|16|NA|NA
TGTGCCAGCAGCTTGAGTATTGGACAGCTGTTCTCGCGGCTTTTCTTT
CASSLSIGQLFSRLFF
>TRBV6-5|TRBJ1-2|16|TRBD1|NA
TGTGCCAGCAGTTACGGCACGACAGGGGGCAAGAATGGCTACACCTTC
CASSYGTTGGKNGYTF
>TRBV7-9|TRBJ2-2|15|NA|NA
TGTGCCAGCAGCTTAGGGGCCAAGAACACCGGGGAGCTGTTTTTT
CASSLGAKNTGELFF
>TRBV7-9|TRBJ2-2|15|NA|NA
TGTGCCAGCCGGCGCGTGGTAGCGAACACCGGGGAGCTGTTTTTT
CASRRVVANTGELFF
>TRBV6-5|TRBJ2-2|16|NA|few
TGTGCCAGCAGTTACCGGGTAGATCCGAACACCGGGGAGCTGTTTTTT
CASSYRVDPNTGELFF
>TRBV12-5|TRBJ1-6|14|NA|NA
TGTGCTAGTGGTCATGCACCGTTTGGTTCACCCCTCCACTTT
CASGHAPFGSPLHF
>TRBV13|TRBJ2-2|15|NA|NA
TGTGCCAGCAGCTTAGATCGACTGCATGCCGGGGAGCTGTTTTTT
CASSLDRLHAGELFF
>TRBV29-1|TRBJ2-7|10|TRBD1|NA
TGCAGCGTGTCACAGGGGCAGCAGTACTTC
CSVSQGQQYF
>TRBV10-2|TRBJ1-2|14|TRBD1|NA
TGCGCCAGCAGTGTTGAGGGGGCGCGCTATGGCTACACCTTC
CASSVEGARYGYTF
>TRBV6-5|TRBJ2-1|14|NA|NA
TGTGCCACCCCCGGACTACCGAGGTTGAATGAGCAGTTCTTC
CATPGLPRLNEQFF